Following are 5 T cell receptor beta chains from one sample sequenced in a study of blood T cell repertoires in COVID-19. The table came from immunoSEQ multiplex PCR; TCRdb's copy has only in-frame clones and leaves some out. The table lists about 35,000 clones, 78% of them singletons. Sequencing was performed on peripheral blood. Receptors were obtained from a man older than 75 with acute or convalescent COVID-19.

This clone is labeled as medium-sized. The chain recombines TRBV5-3 with TRBJ2-3; D is unresolved. Being an ORF, TRBV5-3 has a function that is uncertain. V was shortened by 3 bases and J by 7 bases, with 9 bases between the two germline ends. The CDR3 extends over 12 amino acids. CDR3 bases: TGTGCCAGAAGCTCGCGTAGATATACGCAGTATTTT. This gives the protein CARSSRRYTQYF.

V usage is TRBV19 and J usage is TRBJ2-3, with 8 bases matching TRBD1. This CDR3 has 15 amino acids. V lost 8 bases, J lost 5 bases, and 12 bases stayed unmatched. Germline V gene data show CDR1 as LNHDA and CDR2 as SQIVND (reference sequence). The DNA for the CDR3 is TGTGCCAGTGCTAGGCCAGGGGGCGAGAAAGATACGCAGTATTTT. Encoded protein: CASARPGGEKDTQYF.

This rearrangement joins TRBV18 to TRBJ1-2, with D possibly TRBD1 on 6 matching bases. The CDR3 has 12 residues. Between the trimmed V and J ends, which lost 6 bases and 6 bases, there was a span of 11 bases. The germline gives CDR1 KGHSH, CDR2 LQKENI. CDR3 sequence (DNA): TGTGCCAGCTCTCCTTCAGGGGATGGCTACACCTTC. Translated: CASSPSGDGYTF.

On this clone: The sample holds other DNA sequences that translate to the same CDR3. This rearrangement joins TRBV27 to TRBJ1-2, with 7 bases identical to TRBD1. Germline assignment: CDR1 MNHEY and CDR2 SMNVEV (reference sequence). V was pared by 5 bases and J by 8 bases, with 8 bases of the junction left unmatched. CDR3 length: 13 residues. The CDR3 nucleotides are TGTGCCAGCAGTCTCCGACAGGGCTCCGGCTACACCTTC. Protein: CASSLRQGSGYTF.

The gene calls are TRBV6-1 and TRBJ2-1; 7 bases fit TRBD1. From germline, CDR1 is MNHNS and CDR2 SASEGT. The ends lost 1 base at V and 2 bases at J; junction bases unmatched: 2. The CDR3 runs to 15 residues. The CDR3 reads CASSEDRGPYNEQFF. In nucleotides, the CDR3 is TGTGCCAGCAGTGAAGACAGGGGTCCCTACAATGAGCAGTTCTTC.